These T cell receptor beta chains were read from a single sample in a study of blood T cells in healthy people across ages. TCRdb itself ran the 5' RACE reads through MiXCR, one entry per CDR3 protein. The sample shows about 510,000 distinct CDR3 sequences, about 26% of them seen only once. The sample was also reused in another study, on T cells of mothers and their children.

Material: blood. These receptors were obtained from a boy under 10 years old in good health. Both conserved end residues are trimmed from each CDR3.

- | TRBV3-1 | ASSPGRANPHNEQF
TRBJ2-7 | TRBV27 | ASSPRDLTYEQY
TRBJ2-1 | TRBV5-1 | ASSLIQGRTYNEQF
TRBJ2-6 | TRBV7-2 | ASTTFGSGANVLT
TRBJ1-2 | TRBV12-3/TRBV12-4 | ASTLGGQGGYT
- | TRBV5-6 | ASSLDRENNNEQF
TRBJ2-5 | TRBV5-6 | ASSSRLGIPETQY
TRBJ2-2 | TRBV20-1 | SASTQGVVAGELF
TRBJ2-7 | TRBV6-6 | ASSGTGGHYEQY
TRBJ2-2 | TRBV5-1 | ASNKDSLANTGELF
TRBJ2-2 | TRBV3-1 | ASSQVPAPNTGELF
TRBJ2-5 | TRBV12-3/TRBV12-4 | ASSLGGRGQETQY
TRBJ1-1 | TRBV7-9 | ASSPKDRQTEAF
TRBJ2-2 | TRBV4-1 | ASSHLIRGEPF
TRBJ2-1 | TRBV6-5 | ASKRDSEQF
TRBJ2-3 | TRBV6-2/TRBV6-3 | ASSYEAGGASSTDTQY
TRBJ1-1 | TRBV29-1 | SLRDRGDTEAF
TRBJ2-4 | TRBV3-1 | ASSQGVFLAKNIQY
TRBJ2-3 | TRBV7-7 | ASSSEIGDTQY
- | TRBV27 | ASSSTDTTYEQY
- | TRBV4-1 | ASSQPTSGRHEQF
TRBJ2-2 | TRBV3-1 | ASSQVWGELF
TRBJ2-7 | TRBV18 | ASSPGWGQHYEQY
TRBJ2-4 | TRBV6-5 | ASSYRGGQKNIQY
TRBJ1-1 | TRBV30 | AGTGGPEAF